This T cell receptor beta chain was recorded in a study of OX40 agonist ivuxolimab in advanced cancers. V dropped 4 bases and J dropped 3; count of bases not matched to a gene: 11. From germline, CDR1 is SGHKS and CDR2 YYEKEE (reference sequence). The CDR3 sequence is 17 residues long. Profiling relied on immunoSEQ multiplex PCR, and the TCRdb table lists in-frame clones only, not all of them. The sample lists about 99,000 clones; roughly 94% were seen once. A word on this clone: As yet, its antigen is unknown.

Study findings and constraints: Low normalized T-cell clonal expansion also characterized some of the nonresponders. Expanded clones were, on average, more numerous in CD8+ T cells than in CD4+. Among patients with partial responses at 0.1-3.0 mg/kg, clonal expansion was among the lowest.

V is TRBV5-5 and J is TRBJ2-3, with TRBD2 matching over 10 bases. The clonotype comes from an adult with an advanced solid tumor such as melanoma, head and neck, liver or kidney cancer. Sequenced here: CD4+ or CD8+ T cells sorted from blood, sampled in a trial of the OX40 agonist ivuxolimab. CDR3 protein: CASSPIASGRGTDTQYF. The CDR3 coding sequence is TGTGCCAGCAGCCCGATAGCTAGCGGGAGAGGTACAGATACGCAGTATTTT. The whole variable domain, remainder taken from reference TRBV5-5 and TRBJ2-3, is DAGVTQSPTHLIKTRGQQVTLRCSPISGHKSVSWYQQVLGQGPQFIFQYYEKEERGRGNFPDRFSARQFPNYSSELNVNALLLGDSALYLCASSPIASGRGTDTQYFGPGTRLTVL.